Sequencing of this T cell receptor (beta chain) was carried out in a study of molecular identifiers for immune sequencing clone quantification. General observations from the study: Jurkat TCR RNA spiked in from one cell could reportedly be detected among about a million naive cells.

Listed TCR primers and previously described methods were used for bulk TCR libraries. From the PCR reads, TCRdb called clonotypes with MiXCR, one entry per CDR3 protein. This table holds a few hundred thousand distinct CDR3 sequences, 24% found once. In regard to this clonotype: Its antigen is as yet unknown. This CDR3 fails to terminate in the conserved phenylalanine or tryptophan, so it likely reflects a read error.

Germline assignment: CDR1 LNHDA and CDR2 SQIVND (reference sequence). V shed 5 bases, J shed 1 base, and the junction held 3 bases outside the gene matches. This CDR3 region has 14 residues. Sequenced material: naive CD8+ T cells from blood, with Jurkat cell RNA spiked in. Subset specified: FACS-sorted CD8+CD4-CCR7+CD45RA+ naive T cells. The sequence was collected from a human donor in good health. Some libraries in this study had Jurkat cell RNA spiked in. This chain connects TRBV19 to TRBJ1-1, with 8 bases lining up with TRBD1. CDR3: CASSPGTGNTEAFL. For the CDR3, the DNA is TGTGCCAGTAGTCCCGGGACAGGGAACACTGAAGCTTTCTTA.